Listed here are 30 T cell receptor beta chains from one sample, sequenced in a study of cytomegalovirus exposure and HLA in healthy donors. The data were produced by immunoSEQ multiplex PCR, yet TCRdb's version contains in-frame clones alone and is incomplete. Of about 82,000 clones in the sample, 85% to 95% were seen once. Sample: PBMCs. Receptors were obtained from a man aged 18 to 35 in good health and CMV-seronegative.

This chain links TRBV4-1 with TRBJ2-1, with 11 nucleotides matching TRBD2. This CDR3 spans 15 amino acids. Per the germline V gene, CDR1 is MGHRA and CDR2 is YSYEKL. The junction had 3 bases not matched to a gene; V was cut back by 4 bases and J by 4 bases. CDR3 sequence (DNA): TGCGCCAGCAGCCCGGGACTAGCGGCGTACAATGAGCAGTTCTTC. This gives the protein CASSPGLAAYNEQFF.

The chain employs TRBV5-6 and TRBJ1-5; 10 bases map to TRBD1. There are 15 residues in the CDR3. Germline V lookup: CDR1 SGHDT, CDR2 YYEEEE. With V trimmed by 1 base and J by 7 bases, 5 bases remained unmatched. CDR3 amino acids: CASSLRTGGIQPQHF. In DNA form, the CDR3 reads TGTGCCAGCAGCTTGAGGACAGGGGGTATACAGCCCCAGCATTTT.

This sequence joins TRBV7-2 and TRBJ2-5, with no clear D. V shed 3 bases and J shed 4 bases, with 12 bases lying between them. The germline V gene has CDR1 SGHTA and CDR2 FQGNSA. The CDR3 extends over 14 amino acids. The CDR3 DNA reads TGTGCCAGCAGCTTTTTTGAGAGCTCAGAGACCCAGTACTTC. Residues: CASSFFESSETQYF.

This rearrangement joins TRBV30 to TRBJ1-6; 7 bases line up with TRBD1. Per germline, CDR1 GTSNPN and CDR2 SVGIG (reference sequence). Trimming at V came to 1 base and at J to 8 bases, leaving 8 bases not matched to a gene. This CDR3 has 15 amino acids. The CDR3 nucleotides are TGTGCCTGGAGTGCACCGACAGGGTCCTATTCACCCCTCCACTTT. Translating it yields CAWSAPTGSYSPLHF.

In its sample, this clone was seen once. The rearrangement joins TRBV7-6 to TRBJ2-7; 7 bases fit TRBD2. The J segment lost 6 bases and the V segment lost 5 bases, leaving 13 bases of the junction unmatched. CDR3 length: 15 residues. Per germline, CDR1 SGHVS and CDR2 FNYEAQ. This CDR3 is CASSQPGTTPFEQYF. In DNA form, the CDR3 reads TGTGCCAGCAGCCAGCCCGGGACTACTCCTTTCGAGCAGTACTTC.

This chain connects TRBV25-1 to TRBJ2-3; perhaps TRBD1 as D (6 bases). The V end was cut by 6 bases, the J end by 4 bases, with 14 bases between. The CDR3 covers 14 residues. The germline V gene has CDR1 MGHDK and CDR2 SYGVNS. CDR3 in amino acids: CASRPADRPDTQYF. The CDR3 DNA is TGTGCCAGCAGGCCAGCGGACAGACCAGATACGCAGTATTTT.

The chain carries TRBV7-6 and TRBJ2-7; D may be TRBD1 (6 bases). V was clipped by 0 bases and J by 1 base, with 7 bases between them. Germline V lookup: CDR1 SGHVS, CDR2 FNYEAQ. The CDR3 length is 14 residues. The CDR3 reads CASSLADRSYEQYF. CDR3 nucleotide sequence: TGTGCCAGCAGCTTAGCCGACAGGTCCTACGAGCAGTACTTC.

In its sample, this clone was seen once. V gene TRBV7-2 combines with J gene TRBJ1-1; no firm D call. V lost 5 bases to trimming and J lost 0 bases, with 7 bases between them. In germline, CDR1 is SGHTA, CDR2 FQGNSA. The CDR3 spans 13 residues. The CDR3, as DNA: TGTGCCAGCAGCCTTACGGTGAACACTGAAGCTTTCTTT. Its protein product is CASSLTVNTEAFF. Looking up the rest from reference TRBV7-2 and TRBJ1-1 gives the full variable domain: GAGVSQSPSNKVTEKGKDVELRCDPISGHTALYWYRQSLGQGLEFLIYFQGNSAPDKSGLPSDRFSAERTGGSVSTLTIQRTQQEDSAVYLCASSLTVNTEAFFGQGTRLTVV.

The gene calls are TRBV4-2 and TRBJ1-3; a possible D gene is TRBD1 (6 bases). Trimming removed 6 bases at V and 0 bases at J, with 18 bases between. Germline values: CDR1 LGHNA, CDR2 YNFKEQ. The CDR3 sequence is 17 residues long. The CDR3 DNA sequence: TGTGCCAGCAGACCCCAGGGGAGCGGGAACTCTGGAAACACCATATATTTT. Its translation: CASRPQGSGNSGNTIYF.

The chain links TRBV18 to TRBJ1-1; tentative D call: TRBD1 (6 bases). The germline V gene has CDR1 KGHSH and CDR2 LQKENI. Deletions cut 3 bases from V and 1 base from J, with 6 bases between. This CDR3 comprises 13 residues. The CDR3 coding sequence is TGTGCCAGCTCACCGACAGGGAACACTGAAGCTTTCTTT. The encoded protein is CASSPTGNTEAFF.

This clone was recorded once. The chain is built from TRBV2 and TRBJ1-4; 8 bases agree with TRBD1. The CDR3 totals 17 residues. Looked up from germline, CDR1 is SNHLY and CDR2 is FYNNEI. V lost 6 bases to trimming and J lost 0 bases; unmatched junction nucleotides: 9. As DNA, the CDR3 is TGTGCCAGCAGCGAGGACAGGGAAGAGGCAACTAATGAAAAACTGTTTTTT. Translated: CASSEDREEATNEKLFF. The whole variable domain, remainder taken from reference TRBV2 and TRBJ1-4, is EPEVTQTPSHQVTQMGQEVILRCVPISNHLYFYWYRQILGQKVEFLVSFYNNEISEKSEIFDDQFSVERPDGSNFTLKIRSTKLEDSAMYFCASSEDREEATNEKLFFGSGTQLSVL.

The chain recombines TRBV5-1 with TRBJ2-7, with 7 nucleotides matching TRBD1. This CDR3 spans 12 amino acids. V was clipped by 4 bases and J by 8 bases; unmatched bases: 6. CDR1 and CDR2 from the germline V gene are SGHRS and YFSETQ. Written as DNA, the CDR3 is TGCGCCAGCAGCCTATCGGGACAGAAGCAGTACTTC. Protein sequence: CASSLSGQKQYF.

The genes are TRBV28 and TRBJ1-1; D gene uncertain. This CDR3 is 13 amino acids long. Germline CDR1 reads MDHEN; CDR2 reads SYDVKM. The V end was cut by 6 bases, the J end by 0 bases, with 8 bases between. The CDR3 loop reads CASSYRVNTEAFF. The CDR3 DNA sequence: TGTGCCAGCAGCTACAGAGTGAACACTGAAGCTTTCTTT.

In DNA, the CDR3 is TGTGCCAGCAGCTTAGATCTAGGTGCGGGGGGCTCCTACGAGCAGTACTTC. Translated, it gives CASSLDLGAGGSYEQYF. The rearrangement links TRBV11-2 to TRBJ2-7, with 8 bases lining up with TRBD2. The CDR3 length is 17 residues. V gave up 0 bases and J gave up 0 bases; unmatched junction bases: 7. Germline V lookup: CDR1 SGHAT, CDR2 FQNNGV.

This rearrangement joins TRBV13 to TRBJ2-1, with 10 bases fitting TRBD2. V lost 2 bases and J lost 7; bases outside the gene matches: 8. The CDR3 totals 16 residues. The V gene's germline CDR1 is PRHDT and CDR2 FYEKMQ (reference sequence). DNA for the CDR3: TGTGCCAGCAGCTTATTGCCCTCTAGCGGGAGTAATGAGCAGTTCTTC. Residues: CASSLLPSSGSNEQFF. Combining the CDR3 with reference TRBV13 and TRBJ2-1 gives the whole variable domain AAGVIQSPRHLIKEKRETATLKCYPIPRHDTVYWYQQGPGQDPQFLISFYEKMQSDKGSIPDRFSAQQFSDYHSELNMSSLELGDSALYFCASSLLPSSGSNEQFFGPGTRLTVL.

This rearrangement joins TRBV4-3 to TRBJ2-3, with 8 bases that match TRBD2. Losses at the gene ends were 3 bases for V and 4 bases for J; bases not matched to a gene: 24. Germline CDR1 and CDR2: LGHNA and YSLEER. CDR3 length equals 21 residues. CDR3 in DNA: TGCGCCAGCAGCCACAAGACGGGGGTTACTAGCGGTAGGGGAATGGCAGATACGCAGTATTTT. Translated, it gives CASSHKTGVTSGRGMADTQYF.

The chain carries TRBV27 and TRBJ1-2, with D possibly matching TRBD1 (6 bases). V was shortened by 10 bases and J by 0 bases, with 12 bases between the two germline ends. The germline CDR1 and CDR2 sequences are MNHEY and SMNVEV (reference sequence). This CDR3 spans 13 amino acids. CDR3 sequence: CATRTESNYGYTF. Written as DNA, the CDR3 is TGTGCCACCCGGACAGAGTCTAACTATGGCTACACCTTC.

This chain joins TRBV10-1 and TRBJ2-1, with 16 bases identical to TRBD2. The V segment lost 6 bases and the J segment 8 bases; nucleotides outside the gene matches: 22. The CDR3 is 21 amino acids. CDR1 WNHNN and CDR2 SYGVQD come from the germline V gene (reference sequence). Here the CDR3 reads CASSGTLGTSGRARDDDEQFF. The CDR3 DNA reads TGCGCCAGCAGCGGGACCCTCGGGACTAGCGGGAGGGCTCGGGATGACGATGAGCAGTTCTTC.

The chain couples TRBV15 to TRBJ1-2, with a possible D match to TRBD1 (6 bases). V lost 2 bases, J lost 3 bases, and 13 bases lay in between. CDR3 size: 15 residues. The germline gives CDR1 LNHNV, CDR2 YYDKDF (reference sequence). CDR3 DNA: TGTGCCACCAGCAGACTTACAGGGAGGGACTATGGCTACACCTTC. Protein product: CATSRLTGRDYGYTF.

In DNA, the CDR3 is TGTGCCAGCAGTGAAATAATTGGCAGGGCCAACGTCCTGACTTTC. Its protein product is CASSEIIGRANVLTF. The chain recombines TRBV25-1 with TRBJ2-6, with D unclear. Germline CDR1 and CDR2: MGHDK and SYGVNS. V dropped 2 bases and J dropped 5 bases, with 10 bases sitting between them. This CDR3 has 15 residues.

This sequence joins TRBV7-8 and TRBJ1-5; 10 nucleotides agree with TRBD1. Germline V CDR1 and CDR2: SGHVS, FQNEAQ. V shed 5 bases and J 2 bases; nucleotides not matched to a gene: 18. The length of the CDR3 is 20 residues. The CDR3 DNA follows: TGTGCCAGCAGCCCCCGGCGACAGGGGGCAGCTCTCAAGGGCAATCAGCCCCAGCATTTT. Its translation: CASSPRRQGAALKGNQPQHF.

The rearrangement joins TRBV6-5 to TRBJ1-5, with D possibly matching TRBD1 (5 bases). This CDR3 comprises 15 residues. Looked up from germline, CDR1 is MNHEY and CDR2 is SVGAGI. V gave up 0 bases and J gave up 3 bases, with 9 bases separating them. The CDR3 sequence: CASSYSKGNNQPQHF. CDR3 bases: TGTGCCAGCAGTTACTCGAAGGGGAACAATCAGCCCCAGCATTTT.

The chain carries TRBV19 and TRBJ1-2; 8 positions agree with TRBD1. Losses at the gene ends were 6 bases for V and 3 bases for J; bases not matched to a gene: 6. CDR3 size: 14 residues. The germline CDR1 and CDR2 sequences are LNHDA and SQIVND (reference sequence). The DNA of the CDR3 is TGTGCCAGTAGAGTTACAGGGGGGGACTATGGCTACACCTTC. Translated: CASRVTGGDYGYTF.

This clone was observed a single time. In DNA form, the CDR3 reads TGTGCCAGTAGTAATCCTCCGGGACTAGCGGGTCTTTACTACGAGCAGTACTTC. Its translation: CASSNPPGLAGLYYEQYF. The V gene is TRBV19, the J gene TRBJ2-7; 12 nucleotides align to TRBD2. V shed 4 bases and J 3 bases; nucleotides not matched to a gene: 13. This CDR3 comprises 18 residues. The germline gives CDR1 LNHDA, CDR2 SQIVND (reference sequence).

This clone was counted only a few times. The V call is TRBV7-8, the J call TRBJ2-7; tentative D call: TRBD1 (6 bases). CDR3 size: 13 residues. Trimming removed 5 bases from V and 5 bases from J, with 13 bases in between. Germline CDR1 is SGHVS and CDR2 is FQNEAQ. CDR3: CASSVDRHNEQYF. The CDR3 bases are TGTGCCAGCAGCGTCGACAGGCACAACGAGCAGTACTTC.

The chain has TRBV30 and TRBJ2-7, with D maybe TRBD1 (6 bases). Germline assignment: CDR1 GTSNPN and CDR2 SVGIG (reference sequence). The CDR3 covers 17 residues. The ends were cut back, 2 bases at V and 0 bases at J, with 20 bases in the middle. The CDR3, as DNA: TGTGCCTGGAGTCGTCGCGAGAACAGGGCCAGCTCCTACGAGCAGTACTTC. Translated, it gives CAWSRRENRASSYEQYF.

In DNA form, the CDR3 reads TGTGCCAGCAGCTTAGCCACCTCCGCGGGCGAGCAGTACTTC. Its protein product is CASSLATSAGEQYF. The chain couples TRBV7-9 to TRBJ2-7; tentative D call: TRBD2 (5 bases). The V gene's germline CDR1 is SEHNR and CDR2 FQNEAQ (reference sequence). Trimming stripped 0 bases from V and 6 bases from J, with 12 bases between. This CDR3 has 14 amino acids.

This chain joins TRBV30 and TRBJ1-4; D perhaps matches TRBD1 (6 bases). Trimming took off 0 bases at V and 7 bases at J, with 18 bases between the two ends. There are 16 residues in the CDR3. The germline V gene has CDR1 GTSNPN and CDR2 SVGIG (reference sequence). The CDR3 coding sequence is TGTGCCTGGAGTGTACTTCGGGGGGCGGAGGGTGAAAAACTGTTTTTT. Translated: CAWSVLRGAEGEKLFF.

The chain couples TRBV15 to TRBJ1-4, with 9 bases lining up with TRBD1. The CDR3 length is 19 residues. In germline, CDR1 is LNHNV, CDR2 YYDKDF (reference sequence). With V trimmed by 4 bases and J by 0 bases, 12 bases remained unmatched. This CDR3 reads CATSTTPKGQGATNEKLFF. For the CDR3, the DNA is TGTGCCACCAGCACTACCCCAAAGGGACAGGGAGCAACTAATGAAAAACTGTTTTTT.

The chain has TRBV7-9 and TRBJ1-2, with 7 positions matching TRBD1. Per the germline V gene, CDR1 is SEHNR and CDR2 is FQNEAQ (reference sequence). The CDR3 is 13 residues long. V shed 4 bases and J 4 bases; nucleotides not matched to a gene: 3. CDR3 coding DNA: TGTGCCAGCAGCTCGACAGGGTTCTATGGCTACACCTTC. Its protein is CASSSTGFYGYTF. The variable domain in full, completed from reference TRBV7-9 and TRBJ1-2, reads DTGVSQNPRHKITKRGQNVTFRCDPISEHNRLYWYRQTLGQGPEFLTYFQNEAQLEKSRLLSDRFSAERPKGSFSTLEIQRTEQGDSAMYLCASSSTGFYGYTFGSGTRLTVV.